The present T cell receptor (beta chain) was sequenced within a study of blood T cell repertoires in COVID-19. Study in general: Samples representing acute and convalescent COVID-19 were sourced from the United States, Italy and Spain. T cells, B-cell-depleted T cells, or PBMCs provided the cDNA or gDNA that served as material.

TCRdb's table, derived via immunoSEQ multiplex PCR, lists solely in-frame clones and lacks some. This repertoire shows 190,000 or so clones, about 88% found once; its top ten account for 3.5% to 5.5%. Trimming took 0 bases from V and 3 from J; bases not matched to a gene: 0. Germline assignment: CDR1 SGHRS and CDR2 YFSETQ. This CDR3 is 15 amino acids long. The study recruited exposed participants who had met a COVID-19 case within 2 weeks before entry. The clonotype was recovered from a woman aged 25 to 39 who had been exposed to COVID-19. This chain links TRBV5-1 with TRBJ2-7; 13 positions match TRBD2. Sample: PBMCs or T cells enriched from blood (not recorded which). CDR3 loop: CASSLGTSGSYEQYF. The CDR3 coding sequence is TGCGCCAGCAGCTTGGGGACTAGCGGGAGCTACGAGCAGTACTTC. The whole variable domain, filled in from reference TRBV5-1 and TRBJ2-7, reads KAGVTQTPRYLIKTRGQQVTLSCSPISGHRSVSWYQQTPGQGLQFLFEYFSETQRNKGNFPGRFSGRQFSNSRSEMNVSTLELGDSALYLCASSLGTSGSYEQYFGPGTRLTVT.